These 10 T cell receptor beta chains originate from one sample sequenced in a study of blood T cell repertoires in COVID-19. Clones were sequenced by immunoSEQ multiplex PCR, and TCRdb holds only the in-frame ones, with some missing. The table lists 140,000 to 150,000 clones, over 75% of them singletons. The sample taken for sequencing was peripheral blood. The receptors originated from a woman aged 60 to 75 with COVID-19, enrolled during active disease.

The rearrangement joins TRBV14 to TRBJ2-3; a weak D match, TRBD2 (6 bases). Germline CDR1 reads SGHDN; CDR2 reads FVKESK. The CDR3 covers 15 residues. The V gene lost 4 bases and the J gene lost 4 bases, with 15 bases spanning the gap. CDR3 DNA sequence: TGTGCCAGCAGCCGATTACCGGAGGGGCCAGATACGCAGTATTTT. Translated: CASSRLPEGPDTQYF. Looking up the rest from reference TRBV14 and TRBJ2-3 gives the full variable domain: EAGVTQFPSHSVIEKGQTVTLRCDPISGHDNLYWYRRVMGKEIKFLLHFVKESKQDESGMPNNRFLAERTGGTYSTLKVQPAELEDSGVYFCASSRLPEGPDTQYFGPGTRLTVL.

The chain links TRBV5-4 to TRBJ2-4, with D maybe TRBD1 (5 bases). CDR3 length: 15 residues. Trimming shortened V by 2 bases and J by 0 bases, and 9 bases separated the two germline ends. CDR1 and CDR2 from the germline V gene are SGHNT and YYREEE (reference sequence). The CDR3 DNA follows: TGTGCCAGCAGCTTATTTGGGGCAGCCAAAAACATTCAGTACTTC. It codes for CASSLFGAAKNIQYF.

The chain uses TRBV28 and TRBJ1-3; 9 positions agree with TRBD1. In germline, CDR1 is MDHEN, CDR2 SYDVKM. This CDR3 region has 13 residues. V was pared by 7 bases and J by 8 bases, with 6 bases of the junction left unmatched. The CDR3 here is CASTLDRGYTIYF. The CDR3 bases are TGTGCCAGCACTCTGGACAGGGGATACACCATATATTTT.

The chain links TRBV27 to TRBJ1-2, with TRBD1 matching 10 bases. Per germline, CDR1 MNHEY and CDR2 SMNVEV (reference sequence). This CDR3 is 14 amino acids long. Unmatched junction bases numbered 5, after V lost 2 bases and J lost 8 bases. DNA of the CDR3: TGTGCCAGCAGTTTACGGGACAGGGGAACCGGCTACACCTTC. Translated, it gives CASSLRDRGTGYTF.

The gene calls are TRBV4-3 and TRBJ1-2; 7 nucleotides match TRBD1. Trimming at V came to 1 base and at J to 8 bases, leaving 7 bases not matched to a gene. CDR3 length: 14 amino acids. Germline V gene data show CDR1 as LGHNA and CDR2 as YSLEER. The CDR3 nucleotides read TGCGCCAGCAGCCAAGTAACAGGGGATGGCGGCTACACCTTC. Protein product: CASSQVTGDGGYTF.

In nucleotides, the CDR3 is TGTGCCAGCAGCTCTAGAGACAGGGACTACGAGCAGTACTTC. This sequence encodes CASSSRDRDYEQYF. The genes are TRBV7-6 and TRBJ2-7; TRBD1 aligns across 7 bases. Germline V gene data show CDR1 as SGHVS and CDR2 as FNYEAQ. This CDR3 spans 14 amino acids. The trim removed 4 bases at V and 3 bases at J, leaving 6 bases unmatched. The full variable domain, its missing parts supplied by reference TRBV7-6 and TRBJ2-7, is GAGVSQSPRYKVTKRGQDVALRCDPISGHVSLYWYRQALGQGPEFLTYFNYEAQQDKSGLPNDRFSAERPEGSISTLTIQRTEQRDSAMYRCASSSRDRDYEQYFGPGTRLTVT.

CDR3 DNA sequence: TGTGCCAGCTCTATTCGGAAATTGGAAGGTGCGGTATTGCAGTACTTC. Protein product: CASSIRKLEGAVLQYF. The rearrangement uses TRBV27 and TRBJ2-7; D gene uncertain. In germline, CDR1 is MNHEY, CDR2 SMNVEV (reference sequence). The CDR3 is made up of 16 amino acids. V was trimmed by 8 bases and J by 9 bases, leaving 29 bases between them.

In the case of this clone: Since the CDR3 does not end with the conserved phenylalanine or tryptophan, this likely comes from a read error. No DNA is shown, since the ends of the CDR3 on it are uncertain; the CDR3 is the one TCRdb lists. CDR3 amino acids: CATSEVGSH. The genes are TRBV24-1 and TRBJ1-1; the DNA was not used to check the table's D call, TRBD1. Germline V lookup: CDR1 KGHDR, CDR2 SFDVKD. The CDR3 sequence runs 9 residues, both termini included.

The chain carries TRBV9 and TRBJ2-7; 8 positions agree with TRBD1. V gave up 3 bases and J gave up 5 bases; unmatched junction bases: 7. The CDR3 has 14 residues. Germline CDR1 reads SGDLS; CDR2 reads YYNGEE. CDR3: CASSGRQGWDEQYF. CDR3 in DNA: TGTGCCAGCAGCGGAAGACAGGGGTGGGACGAGCAGTACTTC.

The CDR3 spells CASSIDRYTEAFF. The CDR3 nucleotides read TGTGCCAGTAGTATAGATCGGTACACTGAAGCTTTCTTT. V usage is TRBV19 and J usage is TRBJ1-1, with no clear D. Trimming removed 0 bases at V and 3 bases at J, with 5 bases between. The CDR3 consists of 13 residues. The germline gives CDR1 LNHDA, CDR2 SQIVND (reference sequence). The full variable domain, rest sourced from reference TRBV19 and TRBJ1-1, is DGGITQSPKYLFRKEGQNVTLSCEQNLNHDAMYWYRQDPGQGLRLIYYSQIVNDFQKGDIAEGYSVSREKKESFPLTVTSAQKNPTAFYLCASSIDRYTEAFFGQGTRLTVV.